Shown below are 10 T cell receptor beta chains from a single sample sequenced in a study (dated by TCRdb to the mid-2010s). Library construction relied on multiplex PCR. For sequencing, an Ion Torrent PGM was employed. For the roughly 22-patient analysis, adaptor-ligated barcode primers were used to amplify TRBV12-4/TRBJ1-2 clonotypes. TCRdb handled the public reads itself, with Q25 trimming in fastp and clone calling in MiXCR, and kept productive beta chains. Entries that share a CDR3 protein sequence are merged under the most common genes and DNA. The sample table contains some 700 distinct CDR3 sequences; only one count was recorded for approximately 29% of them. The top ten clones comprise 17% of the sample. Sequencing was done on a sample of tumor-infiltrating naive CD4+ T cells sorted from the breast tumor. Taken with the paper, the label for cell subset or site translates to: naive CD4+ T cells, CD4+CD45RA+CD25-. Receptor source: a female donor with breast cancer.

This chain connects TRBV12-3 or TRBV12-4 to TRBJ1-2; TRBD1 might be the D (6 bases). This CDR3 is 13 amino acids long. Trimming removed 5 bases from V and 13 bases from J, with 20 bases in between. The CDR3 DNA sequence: TGTGCCAGCAGTCGTGACAGGAGAAGGGAAATCACCTTC. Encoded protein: CASSRDRRREITF.

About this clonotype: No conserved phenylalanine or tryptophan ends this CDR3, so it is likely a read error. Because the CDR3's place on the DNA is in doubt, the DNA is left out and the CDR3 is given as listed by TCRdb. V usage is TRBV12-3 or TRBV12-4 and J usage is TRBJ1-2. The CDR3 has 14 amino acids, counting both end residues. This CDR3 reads CASVPSWDYYGCTS.

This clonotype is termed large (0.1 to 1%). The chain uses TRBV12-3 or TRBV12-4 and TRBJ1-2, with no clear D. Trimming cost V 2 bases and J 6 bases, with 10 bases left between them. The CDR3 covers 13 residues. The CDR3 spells CASSLLSGDGYTF. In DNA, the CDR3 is TGTGCCAGCAGTTTATTATCCGGGGATGGCTACACCTTC.

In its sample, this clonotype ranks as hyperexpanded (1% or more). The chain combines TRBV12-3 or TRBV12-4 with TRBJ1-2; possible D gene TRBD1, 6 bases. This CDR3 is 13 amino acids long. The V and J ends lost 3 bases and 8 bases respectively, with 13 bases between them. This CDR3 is CASSFRQDRGYTF. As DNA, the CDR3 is TGTGCCAGCAGTTTCAGACAGGATCGCGGCTACACCTTC.

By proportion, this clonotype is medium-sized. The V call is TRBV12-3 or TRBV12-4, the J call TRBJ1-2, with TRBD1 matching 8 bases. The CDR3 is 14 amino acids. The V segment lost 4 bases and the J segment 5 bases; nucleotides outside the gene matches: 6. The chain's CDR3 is CASSSRQGWYGYTF. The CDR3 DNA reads TGTGCCAGCAGTTCCAGACAGGGGTGGTATGGCTACACCTTC.

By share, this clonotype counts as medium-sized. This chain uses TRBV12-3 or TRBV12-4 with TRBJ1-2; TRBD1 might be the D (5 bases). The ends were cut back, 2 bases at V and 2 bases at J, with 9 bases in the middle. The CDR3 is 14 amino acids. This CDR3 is CASSLWGLNYGYTF. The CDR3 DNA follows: TGTGCCAGCAGTTTATGGGGCCTCAACTATGGCTACACCTTC.

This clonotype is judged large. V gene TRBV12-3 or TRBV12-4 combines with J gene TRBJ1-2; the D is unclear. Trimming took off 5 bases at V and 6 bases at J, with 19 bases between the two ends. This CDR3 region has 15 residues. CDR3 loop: CASSRFRTLLDGYTF. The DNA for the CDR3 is TGTGCCAGCAGTAGGTTCCGGACCCTCCTTGATGGCTACACCTTC.

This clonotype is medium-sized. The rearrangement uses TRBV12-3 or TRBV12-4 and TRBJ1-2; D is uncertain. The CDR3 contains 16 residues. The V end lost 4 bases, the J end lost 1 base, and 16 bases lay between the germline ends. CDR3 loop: CASSSLQHLYNYGYTF. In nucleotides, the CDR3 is TGTGCCAGCAGTTCTTTACAACATCTTTATAACTATGGCTACACCTTC.

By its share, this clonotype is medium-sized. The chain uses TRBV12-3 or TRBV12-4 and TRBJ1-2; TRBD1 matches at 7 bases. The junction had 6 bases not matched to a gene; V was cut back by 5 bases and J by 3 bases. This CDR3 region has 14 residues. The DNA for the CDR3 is TGTGCCAGCAGTGCGGACAGGACTTACTATGGCTACACCTTC. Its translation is CASSADRTYYGYTF.

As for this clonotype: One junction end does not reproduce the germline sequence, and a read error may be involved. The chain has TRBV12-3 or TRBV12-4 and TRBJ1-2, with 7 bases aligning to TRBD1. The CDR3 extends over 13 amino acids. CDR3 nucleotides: TGTGCCAGCGTCAGGGACAGCAACCATGGCAACACCTTC. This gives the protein CASVRDSNHGNTF.